The entry below describes one TCR beta chain. The antigen is unknown. Depth targeted 1 in 200,000 to 1 in 1 million T cells, averaging 10x coverage per clonotype. Clones were read by immunoSEQ multiplex PCR, and TCRdb kept only the in-frame ones, dropping some. This table holds hundreds of thousands of clones, less than 75% found once. The source of the sample is a study of cytotoxic CD8 clonotypes in ibrutinib-treated CLL. The V and J ends lost 3 bases and 4 bases, in that order; junction bases with no gene match: 12. CDR1 is MNHEY, CDR2 SMNVEV, per germline (reference sequence). The CDR3 is 17 amino acids. Broader study findings: Rare overall, public clonotypes shrank or held steady under therapy.

V usage is TRBV27 and J usage is TRBJ2-7, with 10 bases matching TRBD2. The clonotype comes from a human donor with chronic lymphocytic leukemia. Sequenced here: PBMCs, sampled after 24 months of ibrutinib treatment. The CDR3 loop reads CASSFGVRTSGSYEQYF. The CDR3 DNA reads as TGTGCCAGCAGTTTTGGTGTGAGGACTAGCGGATCTTACGAGCAGTACTTC.